Listed below are T cell receptor beta chains from one sample, sequenced in a study of blood T cell repertoires in COVID-19. Method: immunoSEQ multiplex PCR; TCRdb's copy keeps in-frame clones and lacks some. The sample has a few hundred thousand clones, around 87% seen once; the top ten hold around 7.8%. The sequencing input was peripheral blood. These receptors were obtained from a woman between 50 and 59 years old who had recovered from COVID-19. CDR3s include the opening cysteine and the closing phenylalanine or tryptophan. D genes are given only for firm matches. Clone size is given for some rows only: seen once, a few or many times, or a class if the clone is expanded.

abundance,v_gene,d_gene,j_gene,CDR3nt,CDR3aa
NA,TRBV2,TRBD1,TRBJ2-5,TGTGCCAGCAGGTGGGGACAGCAAGAGACCCAGTACTTC,CASRWGQQETQYF
NA,TRBV28,TRBD1,TRBJ2-3,TGTGCCAGCAGCCTCCCGGGACAGGGGGCGGGAGATACGCAGTATTTT,CASSLPGQGAGDTQYF
NA,TRBV6-6,NA,TRBJ2-7,TGTGCCAGCAGCTCCGGGGGAACAATCTCCTACGAGCAGTACTTC,CASSSGGTISYEQYF
NA,TRBV4-1,TRBD2,TRBJ2-7,TGCGCCAGCAGCCACCCTTTTGCTAGCGGAAACTACGAGCAGTACTTC,CASSHPFASGNYEQYF
once,TRBV27,NA,TRBJ2-1,TGTGCCAGCAGTCCCGTCAAGAGCTCCTACAATGAGCAGTTCTTC,CASSPVKSSYNEQFF
once,TRBV14,NA,TRBJ1-2,TGTGCCAGCAGCCAAGCGTCGTCAGGGAACTATGGCTACACCTTC,CASSQASSGNYGYTF
NA,TRBV10-3,TRBD1,TRBJ1-2,TGTGCCATCGGCCAGACAGGGGGCTTTGGCTACACCTTC,CAIGQTGGFGYTF
NA,TRBV2,TRBD1,TRBJ2-4,TGTGCCAGCAGCGTGGGACAGGGTAACATTCAGTACTTC,CASSVGQGNIQYF
NA,TRBV7-2,TRBD2,TRBJ2-5,TGTGCCAGCAGGGAGCGGGAGGCTCCCGGGGGGCAAGAGACCCAGTACTTC,CASREREAPGGQETQYF
NA,TRBV27,NA,TRBJ1-1,TGTGCCAGCACCTCCCCCTCTGCCGGGAACACTGAAGCTTTCTTT,CASTSPSAGNTEAFF
NA,TRBV4-2,TRBD2,TRBJ2-5,TGTGCCAGCAGCCAAGATCGGCGGGAGGCCCGGCTCCAAGAGACCCAGTACTTC,CASSQDRREARLQETQYF
NA,TRBV10-2,TRBD2,TRBJ2-1,TGCGCCAGCAGGGGACCCCGGGGGGAGTTCTTC,CASRGPRGEFF
NA,TRBV27,NA,TRBJ2-7,TGTGCCAGCAGTTTCCTACAGGGCAGCAACGAGCAGTACTTC,CASSFLQGSNEQYF
NA,TRBV21-1,NA,TRBJ2-5,TGTGCCAGCAGCAGATCCGCTAGCGGGAGGGCCTTGGAGACCCAGTACTTC,CASSRSASGRALETQYF
NA,TRBV19,TRBD2,TRBJ2-7,TGTGCCAGTAGTATTCGGACTAGCGGGGGGCCCTACGAGCAGTACTTC,CASSIRTSGGPYEQYF
NA,TRBV9,TRBD2,TRBJ2-5,TGTGCCAGCAGCGTAGATGGGAGGGGCGGGGAGACCCAGTACTTC,CASSVDGRGGETQYF
NA,TRBV3-1/TRBV3-2,NA,TRBJ2-2,TGTGCCAGCAGCCTCCGTCGGGGCGGGGAGCTGTTTTTT,CASSLRRGGELFF
NA,TRBV7-9,NA,TRBJ1-2,TGTGCCAGCAGCTCAAGAGGTGGCGGACTATATGGCTACACCTTC,CASSSRGGGLYGYTF
NA,TRBV10-2,TRBD1,TRBJ1-2,TGCGCCAGCAGAAGTACGGGACAGGGTTCGGCTGGCTACACCTTC,CASRSTGQGSAGYTF
once,TRBV6-5,NA,TRBJ1-6,TGTGCCAGCACGACACGGAACTATAATTCACCCCTCCACTTT,CASTTRNYNSPLHF
NA,TRBV19,NA,TRBJ2-7,TGTGCCAGTCAACGTAGGGGCGGCTCCTACGAGCAGTACTTC,CASQRRGGSYEQYF
NA,TRBV5-6,NA,TRBJ2-5,TGTGCCAGCAGCTTGGCGGAGTACCAAGAGACCCAGTACTTC,CASSLAEYQETQYF
NA,TRBV27,NA,TRBJ2-7,TGTGCCAGCAGTCCGTACAGGGAATCCTACGAGCAGTACTTC,CASSPYRESYEQYF
NA,TRBV18,TRBD1,TRBJ2-5,TGTGCCAGCTCACAAGAGACAGGGATCCAAGAGACCCAGTACTTC,CASSQETGIQETQYF
NA,TRBV29-1,NA,TRBJ1-1,TGCAGCGTTGGGGCCAGCTCCGGGGGCACTGAAGCTTTCTTT,CSVGASSGGTEAFF
NA,TRBV10-3,NA,TRBJ2-3,TGTGCCATCAGGCCGCGGGGGCGCACAGATACGCAGTATTTT,CAIRPRGRTDTQYF